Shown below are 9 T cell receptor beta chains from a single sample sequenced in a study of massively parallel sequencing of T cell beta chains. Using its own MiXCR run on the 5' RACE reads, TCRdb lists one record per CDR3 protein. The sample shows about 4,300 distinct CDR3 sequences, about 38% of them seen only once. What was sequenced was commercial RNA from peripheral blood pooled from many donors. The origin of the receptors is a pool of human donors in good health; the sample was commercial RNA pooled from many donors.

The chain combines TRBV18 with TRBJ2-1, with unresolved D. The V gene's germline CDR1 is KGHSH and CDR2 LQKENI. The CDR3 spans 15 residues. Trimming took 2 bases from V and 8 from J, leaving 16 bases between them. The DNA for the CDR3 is TGTGCCAGCTCACCAAAGAACTACCCTGGGGATGAGCAGTTCTTC. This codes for CASSPKNYPGDEQFF. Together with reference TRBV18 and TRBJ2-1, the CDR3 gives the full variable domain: NAGVMQNPRHLVRRRGQEARLRCSPMKGHSHVYWYRQLPEEGLKFMVYLQKENIIDESGMPKERFSAEFPKEGPSILRIQQVVRGDSAAYFCASSPKNYPGDEQFFGPGTRLTVL.

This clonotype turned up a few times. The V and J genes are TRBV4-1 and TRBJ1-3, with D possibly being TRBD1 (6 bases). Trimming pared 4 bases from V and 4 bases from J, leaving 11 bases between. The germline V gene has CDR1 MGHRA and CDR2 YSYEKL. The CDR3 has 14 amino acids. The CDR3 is CASSPQGSGNTIYF. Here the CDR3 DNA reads TGCGCCAGCAGCCCACAGGGATCCGGAAACACCATATATTTT.

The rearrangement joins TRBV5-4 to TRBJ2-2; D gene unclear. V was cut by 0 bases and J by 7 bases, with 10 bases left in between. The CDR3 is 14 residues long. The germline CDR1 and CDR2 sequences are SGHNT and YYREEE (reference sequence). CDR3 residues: CASSLDSLGGELFF. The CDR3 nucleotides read TGTGCCAGCAGCTTGGACTCCCTAGGCGGGGAGCTGTTTTTT.

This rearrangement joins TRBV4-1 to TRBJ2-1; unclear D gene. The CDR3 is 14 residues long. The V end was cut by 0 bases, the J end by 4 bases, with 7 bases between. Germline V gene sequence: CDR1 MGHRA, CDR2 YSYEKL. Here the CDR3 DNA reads TGCGCCAGCAGCCAAGAACGCATTTACAATGAGCAGTTCTTC. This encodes CASSQERIYNEQFF.

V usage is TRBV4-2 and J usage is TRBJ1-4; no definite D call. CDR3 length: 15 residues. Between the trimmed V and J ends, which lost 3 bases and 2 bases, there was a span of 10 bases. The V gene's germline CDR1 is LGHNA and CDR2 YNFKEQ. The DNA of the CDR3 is TGTGCCAGCAGCCAGGTTATAGCGACTAATGAAAAACTGTTTTTT. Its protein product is CASSQVIATNEKLFF.

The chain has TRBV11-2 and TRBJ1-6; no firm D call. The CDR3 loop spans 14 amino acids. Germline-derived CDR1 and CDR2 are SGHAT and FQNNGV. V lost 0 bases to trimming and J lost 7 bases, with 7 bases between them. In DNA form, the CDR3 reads TGTGCCAGCAGCTTAGAACAGATAAATTCACCCCTCCACTTT. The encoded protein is CASSLEQINSPLHF. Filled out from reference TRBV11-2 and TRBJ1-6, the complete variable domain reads EAGVAQSPRYKIIEKRQSVAFWCNPISGHATLYWYQQILGQGPKLLIQFQNNGVVDDSQLPKDRFSAERLKGVDSTLKIQPAKLEDSAVYLCASSLEQINSPLHFGNGTRLTVT.

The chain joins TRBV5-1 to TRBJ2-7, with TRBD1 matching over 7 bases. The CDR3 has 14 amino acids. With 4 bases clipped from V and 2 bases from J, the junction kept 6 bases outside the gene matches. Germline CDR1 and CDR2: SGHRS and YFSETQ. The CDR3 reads CASSLTGTAYEQYF. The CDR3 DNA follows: TGCGCCAGCAGCCTAACCGGGACAGCCTACGAGCAGTACTTC.

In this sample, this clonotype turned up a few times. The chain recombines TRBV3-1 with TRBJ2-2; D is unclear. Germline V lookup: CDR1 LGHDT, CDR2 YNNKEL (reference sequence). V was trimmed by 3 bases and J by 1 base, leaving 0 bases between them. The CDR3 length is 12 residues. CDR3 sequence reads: CASSQNTGELFF. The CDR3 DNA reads TGTGCCAGCAGCCAGAACACCGGGGAGCTGTTTTTT.

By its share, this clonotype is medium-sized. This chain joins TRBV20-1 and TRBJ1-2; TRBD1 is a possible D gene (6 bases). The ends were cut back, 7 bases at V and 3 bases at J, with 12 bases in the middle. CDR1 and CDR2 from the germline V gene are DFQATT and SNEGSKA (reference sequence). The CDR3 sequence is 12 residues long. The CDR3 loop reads CSGTKGDYGYTF. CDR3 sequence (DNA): TGCAGTGGAACTAAGGGGGACTATGGCTACACCTTC.